These T cell receptor beta chains were read from a single sample in a study of control samples from healthy donors and cancer patients. Clones were read by immunoSEQ multiplex PCR, and TCRdb kept only the in-frame ones, dropping some. The table records roughly 55,000 clones, roughly 86% of them present only once. Sequenced material: blood. These receptors were taken from a man aged 50 to 60 in good health. Both conserved end residues are part of each CDR3. The D gene is left open where the match is weak. Size tells how often a clone was seen (once, few, many) or the class of an expanded clone, and some rows leave it out.

TRBJ1-1 TRBD1 TRBV10-3 . CAISWDRENTEAFF TGTGCCATCAGTTGGGACAGGGAGAACACTGAAGCTTTCTTT
TRBJ2-2 TRBD2 TRBV5-1 . CASSSGLAGYDPDTGELFF TGCGCCAGCAGTTCCGGACTAGCGGGATACGACCCGGACACCGGGGAGCTGTTTTTT
TRBJ1-4 . TRBV11-1 few CASTDSGPTNEKLFF TGTGCCAGCACCGACTCAGGTCCAACTAATGAAAAACTGTTTTTT
TRBJ1-5 . TRBV3-1/TRBV3-2 . CASSPQGHGPQHF TGTGCCAGCAGCCCACAGGGCCACGGGCCCCAGCATTTT
TRBJ1-4 TRBD1 TRBV7-2 . CASSLGSTGAGEKLFF TGTGCCAGCAGCTTAGGATCGACAGGGGCAGGTGAAAAACTGTTTTTT
TRBJ2-7 . TRBV7-2 . CASSPEQFSYEQYF TGTGCCAGCAGCCCGGAGCAGTTCTCCTACGAGCAGTACTTC
TRBJ2-5 . TRBV28 . CASSLNAGEGGGETQYF TGTGCCAGCAGTTTAAATGCGGGAGAAGGAGGGGGGGAGACCCAGTACTTC
TRBJ2-2 . TRBV18 . CASSPPVPGELFF TGTGCCAGCTCACCACCGGTTCCCGGGGAGCTGTTTTTT
TRBJ2-7 . TRBV3-1/TRBV3-2 . CASSQYRDHEQYF TGTGCCAGCAGCCAGTACAGGGACCACGAGCAGTACTTC
TRBJ1-1 . TRBV5-6 . CASSLTGASTEAFF TGTGCCAGCAGCCTGACCGGGGCTAGTACTGAAGCTTTCTTT
TRBJ1-5 . TRBV10-3 . CAIGAAGTDSNQPQHF TGTGCCATCGGCGCCGCTGGGACGGACAGCAATCAGCCCCAGCATTTT
TRBJ1-4 . TRBV7-8 . CASSPTERSLEKLFF TGTGCCAGCAGCCCGACAGAGAGGAGTCTTGAAAAACTGTTTTTT
TRBJ2-2 . TRBV3-1/TRBV3-2 . CASRGLAMAGELFF TGTGCCAGCCGGGGCCTAGCAATGGCCGGGGAGCTGTTTTTT
TRBJ2-3 . TRBV12-3/TRBV12-4 . CASSPTVDTQYF TGTGCCAGCAGTCCTACAGTAGATACGCAGTATTTT
TRBJ2-3 TRBD1 TRBV29-1 . CSVDRGPDTQYF TGCAGCGTGGACAGGGGACCAGATACGCAGTATTTT
TRBJ1-1 . TRBV6-6 . CASTSSGQGDGTEAFF TGTGCCAGCACCTCCAGTGGGCAGGGAGATGGCACTGAAGCTTTCTTT
TRBJ1-4 . TRBV2 . CASSEKRIPEKLFF TGTGCCAGCAGTGAAAAACGTATTCCTGAAAAACTGTTTTTT
TRBJ1-1 . TRBV12-3/TRBV12-4 . CASSWANTEAFF TGTGCCAGCAGTTGGGCGAACACTGAAGCTTTCTTT
TRBJ1-6 . TRBV11-2 . CASSPTGSSYNSPLHF TGTGCCAGCAGCCCCACCGGAAGCTCCTATAATTCACCCCTCCACTTT
TRBJ1-2 . TRBV24-1 once CATSESGTARGYTF TGTGCCACCAGTGAATCCGGGACGGCCCGTGGCTACACCTTC
TRBJ2-3 . TRBV7-2 . CASSLNRVDTQYF TGTGCCAGCAGCTTAAACAGGGTGGATACGCAGTATTTT
TRBJ2-7 . TRBV10-3 . CAISEIPDFYEQYF TGTGCCATCAGTGAGATTCCCGACTTCTACGAGCAGTACTTC
TRBJ2-3 . TRBV28 . CASSSGQLADTQYF TGTGCCAGCAGCTCAGGACAGCTAGCAGATACGCAGTATTTT
TRBJ2-5 TRBD2 TRBV28 . CASSPPFGLAGGPGQETQYF TGTGCCAGCAGTCCCCCCTTCGGGCTAGCGGGAGGGCCTGGGCAAGAGACCCAGTACTTC
TRBJ1-3 . TRBV13 few CASSLRGRFSGNTIYF TGTGCCAGCAGCTTAAGGGGCCGATTCTCTGGAAACACCATATATTTT
TRBJ2-7 TRBD2 TRBV4-1 . CASSQGLAGASYEQYF TGCGCCAGCAGCCAAGGACTAGCGGGGGCCTCCTACGAGCAGTACTTC
TRBJ2-5 TRBD2 TRBV20-1 . CSAPWGGAQYF TGCAGTGCACCCTGGGGGGGGGCCCAGTACTTC
TRBJ2-1 TRBD2 TRBV27 . CASAGTGLAGGGYNEQFF TGTGCCAGCGCCGGGACAGGACTAGCGGGAGGGGGATACAATGAGCAGTTCTTC
TRBJ1-1 . TRBV7-2 . CASSQPDGHTEAFF TGTGCCAGCAGCCAGCCCGACGGACACACTGAAGCTTTCTTT
TRBJ2-7 . TRBV11-3 . CASSLADGSYEQYF TGTGCCAGCAGCTTGGCGGACGGCTCCTACGAGCAGTACTTC
TRBJ2-3 TRBD2 TRBV10-1 . CASSEATTSGGSTDTQYF TGCGCCAGCAGTGAGGCCACGACTAGCGGGGGAAGCACAGATACGCAGTATTTT
TRBJ2-2 . TRBV5-1 . CASTAGAGNTGELFF TGCGCCAGCACGGCTGGGGCAGGGAACACCGGGGAGCTATTTTTT
TRBJ2-7 TRBD2 TRBV11-2 . CASSLYTGGEQYF TGTGCCAGCAGCTTATACACCGGGGGGGAGCAGTACTTC
TRBJ1-2 TRBD1 TRBV28 . CASGPQTGWVYGYTF TGTGCCAGCGGCCCACAGACAGGGTGGGTCTATGGCTACACCTTC
TRBJ2-7 TRBD2 TRBV4-2 . CASSSTSWASGNSYEQYF TGTGCCAGCAGCTCCACCTCCTGGGCGAGCGGGAATTCCTACGAGCAGTACTTC
TRBJ1-2 TRBD1 TRBV28 . CAIGQGEYGYTF TGTGCTATAGGACAGGGCGAGTATGGCTACACCTTC
TRBJ1-6 . TRBV2 . CASMEGGDNSPLHF TGTGCCAGCATGGAAGGAGGGGATAATTCACCCCTCCACTTT
TRBJ2-7 TRBD1 TRBV4-2 . CASSQGQGAAYEQYF TGTGCCAGCAGCCAAGGACAGGGAGCGGCCTACGAGCAGTACTTC
TRBJ1-1 . TRBV2 . CASSADSKNTEAFF TGTGCCAGCAGCGCTGACAGTAAGAACACTGAAGCTTTCTTT
TRBJ2-1 . TRBV19 . CASSYDGSSYNEQFF TGTGCCAGTAGTTACGACGGGAGCTCCTACAATGAGCAGTTCTTC